The next 26 T cell receptor beta chains were all read from a single sample in a study of memory CD4+ T cells and cytomegalovirus serostatus. Sequenced by immunoSEQ multiplex PCR; TCRdb stores in-frame clones only, minus some. Of tens of thousands of clones in the sample, around 76% were seen once. The sort gate was single viable CD3+CD4+CD8-CD45RO+ cells for memory CD4+ T cells. Sequencing was done on a sample of memory CD4+ T cells from blood. The source is an adult in good health and CMV-seronegative.

The chain links TRBV6-6 to TRBJ2-7, with TRBD2 identical over 7 bases. The length of the CDR3 is 14 residues. J gave up 3 bases and V 7 bases, and 9 bases lay outside the gene matches. CDR1 is MNHNY, CDR2 SVGAGI, per germline (reference sequence). Here the CDR3 reads CASKVGRGDYEQYF. CDR3 bases: TGTGCCAGCAAAGTGGGCCGGGGGGACTACGAGCAGTACTTC.

The V call is TRBV7-3, the J call TRBJ2-1, with 8 bases lining up with TRBD2. This CDR3 contains 15 residues. Germline-derived CDR1 and CDR2 are SGHTA and FQGTGA. Trimming cost V 1 base and J 9 bases; bases outside gene matches: 8. The DNA for the CDR3 is TGTGCCAGCAGCTTAAAAGCGGGGGCCGGGGGTGAGCAGTTCTTC. Its protein product is CASSLKAGAGGEQFF.

This chain uses TRBV2 with TRBJ1-6; D uncertain. The length of the CDR3 is 14 residues. In germline, CDR1 is SNHLY, CDR2 FYNNEI. V lost 8 bases to trimming and J lost 2 bases, with 10 bases between them. CDR3 bases: TGTGCCAGCCACCTAGGAGCCTATAATTCACCCCTCCACTTT. Translated, it gives CASHLGAYNSPLHF.

DNA of the CDR3: TGTGCCAGCAGCCAAGTGGTAGGGGCGGAGGGCTACACCTTC. The encoded protein is CASSQVVGAEGYTF. The chain joins TRBV4-2 to TRBJ1-2; TRBD1 might be the D (5 bases). Trimming removed 1 base at V and 8 bases at J, with 14 bases between. This CDR3 has 14 residues. Germline CDR1 and CDR2: LGHNA and YNFKEQ.

The gene calls are TRBV28 and TRBJ1-5; D remains unclear. CDR1 and CDR2 from the germline V gene are MDHEN and SYDVKM. This CDR3 is built from 12 residues. Trimming pared 7 bases from V and 4 bases from J, leaving 8 bases between. CDR3 DNA: TGTGCCAGCACCCTAGGGAATCAGCCCCAGCATTTT. This codes for CASTLGNQPQHF.

In DNA, the CDR3 is TGCGCCAGCAGTGACGGTGACGACGAGCAGTACTTC. Translating gives CASSDGDDEQYF. The chain has TRBV10-1 and TRBJ2-7; D is uncertain. Trimming removed 3 bases from V and 5 bases from J, with 8 bases in between. This CDR3 is built from 12 residues. Looked up from germline, CDR1 is WNHNN and CDR2 is SYGVQD (reference sequence).

The chain links TRBV29-1 to TRBJ2-7; D possibly matches TRBD1 or TRBD2 (6 bases each). With 5 bases removed from V and 5 bases from J, the gap between germline ends came to 10 bases. Looked up from germline, CDR1 is SQVTM and CDR2 is ANQGSEA. The CDR3 length is 11 residues. The CDR3 is CSVTGGHEQYF. The CDR3 DNA sequence: TGCAGCGTTACCGGGGGCCACGAGCAGTACTTC.

This chain connects TRBV6-5 to TRBJ2-7; D possibly corresponds to TRBD1 (6 bases). The CDR3 contains 14 residues. The V end lost 5 bases, the J end lost 5 bases, and 16 bases lay between the germline ends. Looked up from germline, CDR1 is MNHEY and CDR2 is SVGAGI. The CDR3 DNA reads as TGTGCCAGCAGTCATATAACAGGGCCCAACGAGCAGTACTTC. This encodes CASSHITGPNEQYF.

This clone was seen only a few times. This sequence joins TRBV11-2 and TRBJ2-2; 8 positions agree with TRBD2. Germline assignment: CDR1 SGHAT and CDR2 FQNNGV. J was trimmed by 4 bases and V by 11 bases; bases with no gene match: 12. The length of the CDR3 is 15 residues. The CDR3 nucleotides are TGTGCCGCAGCCCCCGGGGGGGCGAGCACCGGGGAGCTGTTTTTT. Its translation is CAAAPGGASTGELFF. Full variable domain (remainder filled in from reference TRBV11-2 and TRBJ2-2): EAGVAQSPRYKIIEKRQSVAFWCNPISGHATLYWYQQILGQGPKLLIQFQNNGVVDDSQLPKDRFSAERLKGVDSTLKIQPAKLEDSAVYLCAAAPGGASTGELFFGEGSRLTVL.

The V gene is TRBV11-2, the J gene TRBJ2-2, with TRBD1 identical over 8 bases. The V gene's germline CDR1 is SGHAT and CDR2 FQNNGV. CDR3 length: 15 amino acids. Trimming removed 5 bases from V and 4 bases from J; junction bases left unmatched: 6. The CDR3 reads CASSPRTGTTGELFF. CDR3 nucleotide sequence: TGTGCCAGCAGCCCACGGACAGGGACCACCGGGGAGCTGTTTTTT.

The chain is built from TRBV6-6 and TRBJ2-5; D is uncertain. Germline V CDR1 and CDR2: MNHNY, SVGAGI (reference sequence). V dropped 6 bases and J dropped 5 bases, with 7 bases sitting between them. The CDR3 extends over 11 amino acids. The CDR3: CASSRQETQYF. CDR3 bases: TGTGCCAGCAGCCGTCAGGAGACCCAGTACTTC.

The J gene is TRBJ2-7, the V gene TRBV7-9; 7 bases align to TRBD1. Trimming removed 1 base from V and 0 bases from J; junction bases left unmatched: 6. Germline V lookup: CDR1 SEHNR, CDR2 FQNEAQ (reference sequence). The CDR3 sequence is 16 residues long. CDR3: CASSLGGTVSSYEQYF. CDR3 sequence (DNA): TGTGCCAGCAGCTTAGGGGGGACAGTCAGCTCCTACGAGCAGTACTTC.

The J gene is TRBJ2-3, the V gene TRBV7-3; 13 nucleotides align to TRBD2. The ends lost 5 bases at V and 6 bases at J; junction bases unmatched: 5. This CDR3 has 15 residues. CDR1 and CDR2 (germline): SGHTA, FQGTGA. This chain's CDR3 is CASSPGLAGVDTQYF. CDR3 in DNA: TGTGCCAGCAGCCCCGGACTAGCGGGGGTGGATACGCAGTATTTT.

About this clone itself: One end of the junction fails to match germline, which may point to a read error. The rearrangement links TRBV9 to TRBJ1-4; TRBD1 might be the D (6 bases). The CDR3 loop spans 18 amino acids. Germline assignment: CDR1 SGDLS and CDR2 YYNGEE. Here the CDR3 reads CASSPTRSAGTTNEKLFF. The CDR3 nucleotides read TGTGCCAGCAGCCCAACTCGCTCCGCCGGGACAACCAATGAAAAACTGTTTTTT.

V is TRBV6-5 and J is TRBJ1-2; 7 nucleotides match TRBD1. The CDR3 consists of 14 residues. Germline assignment: CDR1 MNHEY and CDR2 SVGAGI. V lost 4 bases, J lost 7 bases, and 9 bases stayed unmatched. CDR3 loop: CASSSNRGKGGYTF. In DNA, the CDR3 is TGTGCCAGCAGTTCCAACAGGGGAAAGGGTGGCTACACCTTC.

CDR3 DNA: TGCGCCAGCAGCCCGGGTACGGCAGGAAAAGGCTATGGCTACACCTTC. Its translation is CASSPGTAGKGYGYTF. The chain links TRBV5-1 to TRBJ1-2; D uncertain. Germline V CDR1 and CDR2: SGHRS, YFSETQ. Trimming pared 4 bases from V and 4 bases from J, leaving 20 bases between. The CDR3 runs to 16 residues.

The V call is TRBV6-1, the J call TRBJ2-7; D gene uncertain. The V gene's germline CDR1 is MNHNS and CDR2 SASEGT. The CDR3 loop spans 15 amino acids. Trimming stripped 10 bases from V and 3 bases from J, with 22 bases between. CDR3 in DNA: TGTGCCACCACTAAGGGCACCCCTCAGGACTACGAGCAGTACTTC. Translated, it gives CATTKGTPQDYEQYF.

This chain connects TRBV30 to TRBJ2-3; 9 bases fit TRBD1. The CDR3 is 14 residues long. Germline assignment: CDR1 GTSNPN and CDR2 SVGIG (reference sequence). V trimming: 3 bases; J trimming: 4 bases; junction bases outside the gene matches: 5. CDR3 in DNA: TGTGCCTGGAGCCCGGGACAGGGTGCAGATACGCAGTATTTT. Amino acid sequence: CAWSPGQGADTQYF.

CDR3 in amino acids: CASSRLQGRTPPLHF. As DNA, the CDR3 is TGTGCCAGCAGCCGGCTACAGGGGCGGACGCCACCCCTCCACTTT. The gene calls are TRBV11-2 and TRBJ1-6, with 7 bases fitting TRBD1. The CDR3 length is 15 residues. V trimming: 5 bases; J trimming: 11 bases; junction bases outside the gene matches: 12. The germline V gene encodes CDR1 SGHAT and CDR2 FQNNGV.

This chain uses TRBV18 with TRBJ1-5; D gene uncertain. The germline V and J ends were trimmed by 4 bases and 1 base, with 17 bases remaining between them. Germline V gives CDR1 KGHSH, CDR2 LQKENI. CDR3 length: 17 amino acids. The CDR3 reads CASSRKGGSVSNQPQHF. DNA for the CDR3: TGTGCCAGCTCACGGAAGGGAGGGTCGGTAAGCAATCAGCCCCAGCATTTT.

CDR3 in DNA: TGTGCCAGCAGTTATGCAGCTCAACTGTTTTTT. As protein: CASSYAAQLFF. The chain joins TRBV6-6 to TRBJ1-4; D remains unclear. Germline CDR1 is MNHNY and CDR2 is SVGAGI (reference sequence). The V end was cut by 3 bases, the J end by 12 bases, with 8 bases between. This CDR3 comprises 11 residues.

The rearrangement uses TRBV29-1 and TRBJ2-7; D unresolved. Germline V CDR1 and CDR2: SQVTM, ANQGSEA. This CDR3 is built from 11 residues. V was pared by 2 bases and J by 4 bases, with 6 bases between. In DNA, the CDR3 is TGCAGCGTTGAACGAGGATACGAGCAGTACTTC. It yields the protein CSVERGYEQYF.

The chain joins TRBV19 to TRBJ2-6; the D gene could be TRBD1 or TRBD2 (5 bases each). Germline CDR1 and CDR2: LNHDA and SQIVND (reference sequence). The CDR3 consists of 16 residues. With 8 bases removed from V and 1 base from J, the gap between germline ends came to 15 bases. CDR3 sequence: CASGTSASSGANVLTF. CDR3 coding DNA: TGTGCCAGTGGGACCTCGGCATCTTCTGGGGCCAACGTCCTGACTTTC.

The chain is built from TRBV6-6 and TRBJ1-5; D ambiguous. Germline loops: CDR1 MNHNY, CDR2 SVGAGI (reference sequence). Trimming took off 8 bases at V and 7 bases at J, with 18 bases between the two ends. The CDR3 length is 14 residues. The CDR3 DNA reads TGTGCCAGCGAGGGCCATCTTCTTGTGCAGCCCCAGCATTTT. It yields the protein CASEGHLLVQPQHF.

The chain has TRBV4-3 and TRBJ1-4; TRBD1 matches 7 bases. Trimming removed 1 base from V and 8 bases from J; junction bases left unmatched: 4. The germline V gene has CDR1 LGHNA and CDR2 YSLEER. This CDR3 comprises 14 residues. The CDR3 bases are TGCGCCAGCAGCCAAGTGACAGGGCGGGAAAAACTGTTTTTT. This translates into CASSQVTGREKLFF.

The chain couples TRBV5-5 to TRBJ2-2, with D unresolved. V lost 1 base, J lost 3 bases, and 7 bases lay in between. The CDR3 covers 14 residues. CDR1 and CDR2 (germline): SGHKS, YYEKEE (reference sequence). CDR3 amino acids: CASSLWQDTGELFF. CDR3 coding DNA: TGTGCCAGCAGCTTGTGGCAGGACACCGGGGAGCTGTTTTTT.